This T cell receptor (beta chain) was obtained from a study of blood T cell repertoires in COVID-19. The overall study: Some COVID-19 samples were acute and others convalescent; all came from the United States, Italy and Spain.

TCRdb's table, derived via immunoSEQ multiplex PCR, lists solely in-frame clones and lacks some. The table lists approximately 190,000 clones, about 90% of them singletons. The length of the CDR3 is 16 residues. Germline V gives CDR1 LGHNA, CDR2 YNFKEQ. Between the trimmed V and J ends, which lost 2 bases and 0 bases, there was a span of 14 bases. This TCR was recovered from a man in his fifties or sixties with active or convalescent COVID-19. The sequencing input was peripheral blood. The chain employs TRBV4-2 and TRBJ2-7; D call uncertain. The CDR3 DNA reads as TGTGCCAGCAGCCAACGTAGAATCTCAAGCTCCTACGAGCAGTACTTC. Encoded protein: CASSQRRISSSYEQYF.